The clone carrying this T cell receptor (beta chain) came up many times. Its antigen is as yet unknown. These data originate in a study of CD8 T cells in ankylosing spondylitis. Quantitative 5'-RACE with molecular barcodes generated TCR beta libraries. A single record per CDR3 protein comes from TCRdb applying MiXCR to the 5' RACE reads. The sample has about 36,000 distinct CDR3 sequences, about 5.5% seen once. Study results and caveats: Reactive arthritis synovial fluid and blood were previously reported to contain some motif variants. Matched ankylosing spondylitis synovial fluid reportedly showed significant enrichment of disease-linked clones.

The length of the CDR3 is 13 residues. V was clipped by 0 bases and J by 8 bases, with 8 bases between them. Per germline, CDR1 SGHKS and CDR2 YYEKEE (reference sequence). The specimen sequenced was blood, either unsorted or a sorted T cell fraction (not recorded which). The gene calls are TRBV5-5 and TRBJ1-4; D is unclear. The sequence derives from a male donor with ankylosing spondylitis or in good health (not recorded which). The CDR3 sequence is CASSLVVSEKLFF. The CDR3 DNA follows: TGTGCCAGCAGCTTGGTCGTAAGCGAAAAACTGTTTTTT.